This T cell receptor beta chain emerged from a study of OX40 agonist ivuxolimab in advanced cancers. Study-level background: While on treatment, patients had intravenous ivuxolimab at 0.01 to 10 mg/kg every 2 weeks. With a range of roughly 23 to 90, age averaged roughly 61 years, and about 83% were male.

This clone turned up a few times. One end of the junction does not line up with germline, which may come from a read error. The CDR3 is made up of 13 amino acids. The germline V gene has CDR1 MGHRA and CDR2 YSYEKL. Measured with immunoSEQ multiplex PCR; TCRdb has only the in-frame clones, and not every one. Among 14,000 or so clones listed, roughly 80% were seen once. This TCR was sampled from an adult with an advanced solid tumor such as melanoma, head and neck, liver or kidney cancer. This chain links TRBV4-1 with TRBJ2-5; TRBD2 is a possible D gene (6 bases). The sequencing used CD4+ or CD8+ T cells sorted from blood, collected in a trial of the OX40 agonist ivuxolimab. CDR3: CASSQVSGEAQYF. CDR3 sequence (DNA): TGCGCCAGCAGCCAAGTTAGCGGAGAGGCCCAGTACTTC.